This TCR beta chain was captured in a study of cytomegalovirus exposure and HLA in healthy donors. Study summary: The 120 or so validation repertoires were produced on the same platform as the 650 to 800 repertoires of the first cohort. This was reported in a later analysis.

Turning to this clone: Its specificity is unknown.

Trimming took 2 bases from V and 0 from J, leaving 11 bases between them. The CDR3 extends over 17 amino acids. In germline, CDR1 is SGHVS, CDR2 FQNEAQ. Regarding the study as a whole: CMV antigen specificity of three CMV-associated chains was confirmed in vitro.

Here immunoSEQ multiplex PCR was the method, and the copy in TCRdb shows in-frame clones only, minus some. The sample shows some 310,000 clones, approximately 88% of them seen only once. The sequence came from a man aged 25-45 years in good health and CMV-seronegative. The J gene is TRBJ1-6, the V gene TRBV7-8; D remains unclear. The sequenced sample consisted of PBMCs. The CDR3 coding sequence is TGTGCCAGCAGCTTACCCCCAGGCCGCTCCTATAATTCACCCCTCCACTTT. As protein: CASSLPPGRSYNSPLHF. The full variable domain, in which reference TRBV7-8 and TRBJ1-6 provide the parts outside the CDR3, is GAGVSQSPRYKVAKRGQDVALRCDPISGHVSLFWYQQALGQGPEFLTYFQNEAQLDKSGLPSDRFFAERPEGSVSTLKIQRTQQEDSAVYLCASSLPPGRSYNSPLHFGNGTRLTVT.